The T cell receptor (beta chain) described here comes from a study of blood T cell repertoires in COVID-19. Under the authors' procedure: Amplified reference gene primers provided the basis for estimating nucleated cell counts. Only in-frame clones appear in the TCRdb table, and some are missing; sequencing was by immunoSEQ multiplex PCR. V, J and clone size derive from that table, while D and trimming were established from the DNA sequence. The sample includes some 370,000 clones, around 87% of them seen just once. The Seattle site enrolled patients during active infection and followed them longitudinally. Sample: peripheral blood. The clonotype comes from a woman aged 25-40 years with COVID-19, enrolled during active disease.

The CDR3 DNA is TGTGCCAGCAGCCTTGGGGGGACCATCTCCTACGAGCAGTACTTC. It is translated as CASSLGGTISYEQYF. The chain employs TRBV5-4 and TRBJ2-7, with a possible D match to TRBD2 (6 bases). The germline V and J ends were trimmed by 4 bases and 0 bases, with 14 bases remaining between them. The CDR3 sequence is 15 residues long. Germline V gene data show CDR1 as SGHNT and CDR2 as YYREEE (reference sequence).